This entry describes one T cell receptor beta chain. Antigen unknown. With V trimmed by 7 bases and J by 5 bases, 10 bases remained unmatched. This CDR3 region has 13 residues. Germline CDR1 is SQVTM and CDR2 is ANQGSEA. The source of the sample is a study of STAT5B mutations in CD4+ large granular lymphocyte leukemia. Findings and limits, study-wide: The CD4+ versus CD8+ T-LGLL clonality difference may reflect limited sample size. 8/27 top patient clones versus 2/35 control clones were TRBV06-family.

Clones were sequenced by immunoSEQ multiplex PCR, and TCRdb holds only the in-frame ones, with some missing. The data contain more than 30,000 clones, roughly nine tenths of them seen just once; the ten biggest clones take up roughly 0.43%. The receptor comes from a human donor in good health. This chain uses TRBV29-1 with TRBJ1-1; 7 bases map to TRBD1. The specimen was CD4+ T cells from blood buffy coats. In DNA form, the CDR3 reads TGCAGCGCCGACAGGGTCCGGCAGACTGAAGCTTTCTTT. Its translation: CSADRVRQTEAFF.